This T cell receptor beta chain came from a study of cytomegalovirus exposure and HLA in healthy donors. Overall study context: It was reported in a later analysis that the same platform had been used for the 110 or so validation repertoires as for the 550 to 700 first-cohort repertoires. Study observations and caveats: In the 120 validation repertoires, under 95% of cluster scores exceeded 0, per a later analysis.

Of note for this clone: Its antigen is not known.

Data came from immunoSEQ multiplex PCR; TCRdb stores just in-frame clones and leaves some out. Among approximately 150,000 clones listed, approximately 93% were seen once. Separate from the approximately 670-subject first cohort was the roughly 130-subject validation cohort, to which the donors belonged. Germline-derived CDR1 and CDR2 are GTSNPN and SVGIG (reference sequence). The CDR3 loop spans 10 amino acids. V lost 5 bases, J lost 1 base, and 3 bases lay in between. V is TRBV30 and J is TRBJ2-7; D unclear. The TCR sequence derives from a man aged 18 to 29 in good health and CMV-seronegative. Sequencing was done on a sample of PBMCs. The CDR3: CAWPSYEQYF. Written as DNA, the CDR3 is TGTGCCTGGCCTTCCTACGAGCAGTACTTC.